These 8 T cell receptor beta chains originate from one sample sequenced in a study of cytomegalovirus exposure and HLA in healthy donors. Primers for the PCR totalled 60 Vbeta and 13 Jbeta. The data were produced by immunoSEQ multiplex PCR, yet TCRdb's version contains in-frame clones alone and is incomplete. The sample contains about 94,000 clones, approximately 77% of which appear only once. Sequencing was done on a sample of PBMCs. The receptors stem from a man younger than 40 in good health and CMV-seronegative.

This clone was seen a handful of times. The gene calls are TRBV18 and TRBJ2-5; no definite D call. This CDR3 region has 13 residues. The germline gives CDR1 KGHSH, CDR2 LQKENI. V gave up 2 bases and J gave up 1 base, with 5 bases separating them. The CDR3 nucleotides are TGTGCCAGCTCACCAAGTAGCCAAGAGACCCAGTACTTC. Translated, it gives CASSPSSQETQYF.

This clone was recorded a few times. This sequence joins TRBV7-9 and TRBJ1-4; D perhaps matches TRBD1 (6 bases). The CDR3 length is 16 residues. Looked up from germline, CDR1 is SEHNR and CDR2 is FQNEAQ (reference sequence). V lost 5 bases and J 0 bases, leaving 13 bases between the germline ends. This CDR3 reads CASSLVSGATNEKLFF. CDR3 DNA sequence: TGTGCCAGCAGCCTAGTATCAGGGGCAACTAATGAAAAACTGTTTTTT.

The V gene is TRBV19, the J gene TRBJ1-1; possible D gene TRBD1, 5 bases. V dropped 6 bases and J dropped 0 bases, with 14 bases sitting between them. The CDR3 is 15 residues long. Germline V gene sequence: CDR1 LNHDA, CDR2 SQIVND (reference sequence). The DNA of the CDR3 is TGTGCCAGTAGCCTGGGGGGAGTGTTGAACACTGAAGCTTTCTTT. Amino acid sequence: CASSLGGVLNTEAFF.

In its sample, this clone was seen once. The CDR3 loop reads CSATFYNEQFF. In DNA, the CDR3 is TGCAGTGCTACATTCTACAATGAGCAGTTCTTC. This chain uses TRBV20-1 with TRBJ2-1; D is ambiguous. The CDR3 is 11 amino acids. The ends were cut back, 4 bases at V and 3 bases at J, with 4 bases in the middle. Germline V gene data show CDR1 as DFQATT and CDR2 as SNEGSKA (reference sequence).

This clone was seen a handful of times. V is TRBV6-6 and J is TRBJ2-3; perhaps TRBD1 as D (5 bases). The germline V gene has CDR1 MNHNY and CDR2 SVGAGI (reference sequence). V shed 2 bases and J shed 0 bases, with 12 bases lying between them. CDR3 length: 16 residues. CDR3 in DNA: TGTGCCAGCAGTTACCCATCCGGACACAGCACAGATACGCAGTATTTT. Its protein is CASSYPSGHSTDTQYF.

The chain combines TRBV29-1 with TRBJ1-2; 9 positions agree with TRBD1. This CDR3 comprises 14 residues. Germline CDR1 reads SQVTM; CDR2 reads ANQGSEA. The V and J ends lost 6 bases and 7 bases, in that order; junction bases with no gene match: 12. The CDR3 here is CSVVQGAQGSGYTF. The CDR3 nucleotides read TGCAGCGTGGTACAGGGGGCGCAGGGAAGTGGCTACACCTTC.

The CDR3 nucleotides read TGTGCCACCAGCACCTATCAAAGGGGGACTGAAGCTTTCTTT. This codes for CATSTYQRGTEAFF. The rearrangement uses TRBV15 and TRBJ1-1; D is possibly TRBD1 (6 bases). The V gene's germline CDR1 is LNHNV and CDR2 YYDKDF (reference sequence). V lost 4 bases, J lost 5 bases, and 14 bases lay in between. The CDR3 is made up of 14 amino acids.

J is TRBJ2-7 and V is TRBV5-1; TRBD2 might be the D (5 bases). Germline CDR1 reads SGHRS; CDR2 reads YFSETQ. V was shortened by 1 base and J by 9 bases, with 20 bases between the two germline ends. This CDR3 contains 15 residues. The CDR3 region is CASSLNGEVGSGQYF. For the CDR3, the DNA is TGCGCCAGCAGCTTGAATGGGGAAGTGGGAAGCGGGCAGTACTTC. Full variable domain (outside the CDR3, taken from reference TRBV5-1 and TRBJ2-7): KAGVTQTPRYLIKTRGQQVTLSCSPISGHRSVSWYQQTPGQGLQFLFEYFSETQRNKGNFPGRFSGRQFSNSRSEMNVSTLELGDSALYLCASSLNGEVGSGQYFGPGTRLTVT.